The clone carrying this T cell receptor (beta chain) was observed at least ten times. No antigen is known for it. The read ends 3 residues before the CDR3 terminus; that terminus is restored from the germline J gene. This record comes from a study of T cell clonality in common variable immunodeficiency. The CDR3 has 12 amino acids. Per the germline V gene, CDR1 is SNHLY and CDR2 is FYNNEI. The V end was cut by 6 bases, the J end by 2 bases, with 7 bases between. Study-level points and caveats: Fewer TCRbeta clones were shared among CVID subjects than controls.

Using immunoSEQ multiplex PCR, the repertoire was profiled, and TCRdb retains in-frame clones only, with some absent. This sample has 75,000 to 85,000 clones, each found more than once. The TCR originated in a person aged 18 to 75 in good health. The chain combines TRBV2 with TRBJ2-5; maybe TRBD2 (6 bases). Sequencing input: peripheral blood mononuclear cells. The CDR3 region is CASSGTQETQYF. The DNA read from the CDR3 is TGTGCCAGCAGCGGGACTCAAGAGACC.